The clone carrying this T cell receptor beta chain turned up a few times. This entry belongs to a study of blood T cell repertoires in COVID-19. Trimming took 7 bases from V and 2 from J; bases not matched to a gene: 12. In germline, CDR1 is MNHEY, CDR2 SMNVEV (reference sequence). This CDR3 has 17 amino acids. Generated by immunoSEQ multiplex PCR, the TCRdb table keeps only in-frame clones and is missing some. The data show 150,000 to 250,000 clones, 65% to 85% seen once. Individuals aged about 18 to 95 years were recruited from 24 US areas. All recovered Cohort 3 donors got two negative PCRs, got clearance, or saw symptom resolution.

The chain links TRBV27 to TRBJ2-1; TRBD1 matches 9 bases. This sequence originates from a man aged 35-49 years who had recovered from COVID-19. What was sequenced was PBMCs or T cells enriched from blood (not recorded which). CDR3 DNA sequence: TGTGCCAGCACCATGCCGTACAGGGGGCTACCCTACAATGAGCAGTTCTTC. Translating it yields CASTMPYRGLPYNEQFF.